This passage covers 24 T cell receptor beta chains from one sample sequenced in a study of CD8 T cells in ankylosing spondylitis. TCRdb re-analysed the 5' RACE reads in MiXCR, keeping a single row per CDR3 protein. The repertoire has 100,000 to 150,000 distinct CDR3 sequences, around 8.5% of them found once; the top ten carry 2.5% to 4%. The sequenced sample consisted of blood, either unsorted or a sorted T cell fraction (not recorded which). Receptor source: a male donor with ankylosing spondylitis or in good health (not recorded which).

This clonotype appeared many times. The genes are TRBV20-1 and TRBJ2-5; TRBD2 aligns across 11 bases. CDR3 length equals 13 residues. The V gene end was trimmed by 4 bases and the J gene end by 5 bases; junction bases not matched to a gene: 3. Germline V gene data show CDR1 as DFQATT and CDR2 as SNEGSKA (reference sequence). The CDR3: CSAIIAGGETQYF. The CDR3 nucleotides are TGCAGTGCTATAATAGCGGGAGGGGAGACCCAGTACTTC.

This clonotype has a handful of counts. The chain recombines TRBV12-3 or TRBV12-4 with TRBJ2-1, with 7 bases lining up with TRBD2. The CDR3 is 14 residues long. V dropped 3 bases and J dropped 8; count of bases not matched to a gene: 7. CDR3 nucleotides: TGTGCCAGCAGTTTTGGGCGGGGGAGTCATGAGCAGTTCTTC. It encodes CASSFGRGSHEQFF.

This clonotype was detected ten times or more. The chain has TRBV4-1 and TRBJ2-1; 10 bases are shared with TRBD2. The CDR3 is made up of 20 amino acids. CDR1 and CDR2 (germline): MGHRA, YSYEKL. With 3 bases clipped from V and 0 bases from J, the junction kept 14 bases outside the gene matches. The chain's CDR3 is CASSHTDLAGALSSYNEQFF. The CDR3 DNA reads as TGCGCCAGCAGCCACACAGACCTAGCGGGAGCCTTAAGCTCCTACAATGAGCAGTTCTTC.

This clonotype was observed at least ten times. The rearrangement uses TRBV6-1 and TRBJ2-3, with a tentative D call TRBD2 (6 bases). CDR1 is MNHNS, CDR2 SASEGT, per germline. Deletions cut 7 bases from V and 4 bases from J, with 18 bases between. CDR3 length: 15 amino acids. The CDR3 reads CASIAWASDPDTQYF. CDR3 nucleotide sequence: TGTGCCAGCATTGCGTGGGCTAGCGACCCAGATACGCAGTATTTT.

This clonotype was picked up many times. The CDR3 DNA sequence: TGTGCCAGCCGACGGTCTGCGGGACGTAGGGAGCAGTACTTC. Translating it yields CASRRSAGRREQYF. The chain joins TRBV14 to TRBJ2-7; D might be TRBD2 (6 bases). The CDR3 extends over 14 amino acids. Deletions cut 8 bases from V and 7 bases from J, with 21 bases between. The germline V gene encodes CDR1 SGHDN and CDR2 FVKESK.

The sample holds many counts of this clonotype. In DNA, the CDR3 is TGCAGTGCTAGCGGCCAGATTAGCAATCAGCCCCAGCATTTT. This codes for CSASGQISNQPQHF. This sequence joins TRBV20-1 and TRBJ1-5; D is unclear. This CDR3 is 14 amino acids long. Trimming took 3 bases from V and 0 from J, leaving 9 bases between them. Germline V gene sequence: CDR1 DFQATT, CDR2 SNEGSKA (reference sequence).

This clonotype was seen repeatedly, ten times or more. J is TRBJ2-7 and V is TRBV20-1; 13 nucleotides match TRBD2. The CDR3 sequence is 15 residues long. With V trimmed by 6 bases and J by 0 bases, 5 bases remained unmatched. Germline CDR1 is DFQATT and CDR2 is SNEGSKA (reference sequence). CDR3 sequence reads: CSASTSGRYSYEQYF. The CDR3 DNA sequence: TGCAGTGCCTCGACTAGCGGGAGGTACTCCTACGAGCAGTACTTC.

Ten or more counts support this clonotype. This sequence joins TRBV28 and TRBJ2-7; D not certain. The CDR3 is 12 residues long. Germline V lookup: CDR1 MDHEN, CDR2 SYDVKM. V lost 10 bases, J lost 4 bases, and 14 bases lay in between. The CDR3 region has the DNA TGTGCCATAAAGGATCGGTTTTACGAGCAGTACTTC. Its translation is CAIKDRFYEQYF.

This clonotype has at least ten counts. V is TRBV28 and J is TRBJ2-4; the match to TRBD1 covers 9 bases. The CDR3 has 18 amino acids. After removal of 3 bases from V and 3 bases from J, the junction contained 12 bases not matched to a gene. CDR1 MDHEN and CDR2 SYDVKM come from the germline V gene. The CDR3 DNA reads as TGTGCCAGCAGTTTTGGGACAGGGTTCGTCGTAGTCAAAAACATTCAGTACTTC. Amino acids: CASSFGTGFVVVKNIQYF.

The chain is built from TRBV20-1 and TRBJ2-3; tentative D call: TRBD2 (6 bases). This CDR3 spans 13 amino acids. The germline V and J ends were trimmed by 3 bases and 4 bases, with 11 bases remaining between them. Germline V gene sequence: CDR1 DFQATT, CDR2 SNEGSKA (reference sequence). CDR3 DNA sequence: TGCAGTGCTAGCATACTAGCCGCAGATACGCAGTATTTT. Its translation is CSASILAADTQYF.

This clonotype was counted at least ten times. The rearrangement links TRBV5-1 to TRBJ1-1; possible D gene TRBD1, 6 bases. The germline V gene encodes CDR1 SGHRS and CDR2 YFSETQ. V lost 4 bases and J lost 1, with 8 bases in between. The CDR3 sequence is 13 residues long. CDR3 amino acids: CASSQGQNTEAFF. The DNA of the CDR3 is TGCGCCAGCAGCCAGGGACAGAACACTGAAGCTTTCTTT.

The gene calls are TRBV6-5 and TRBJ1-1; unclear D gene. The V end was cut by 4 bases, the J end by 3 bases, with 15 bases between. Germline V CDR1 and CDR2: MNHEY, SVGAGI. The CDR3 extends over 15 amino acids. CDR3 region: CASSWGAYLDTEAFF. The CDR3 nucleotides are TGTGCCAGCAGTTGGGGAGCTTACCTAGACACTGAAGCTTTCTTT.

This clonotype came up many times. This chain uses TRBV7-2 with TRBJ2-3; possible D gene TRBD2, 6 bases. The CDR3 has 15 amino acids. Germline CDR1 and CDR2: SGHTA and FQGNSA. Trimming removed 4 bases at V and 0 bases at J, with 11 bases between. CDR3 nucleotide sequence: TGTGCCAGCAGCTGGGACTGGACTAGCACAGATACGCAGTATTTT. It translates to CASSWDWTSTDTQYF.

The chain couples TRBV2 to TRBJ2-5; D possibly corresponds to TRBD1 (5 bases). CDR3 length: 13 residues. Trimming shortened V by 5 bases and J by 2 bases, and 9 bases separated the two germline ends. Germline CDR1 is SNHLY and CDR2 is FYNNEI. CDR3 DNA: TGTGCCAGCAGTAACGACAGACAAGAGACCCAGTACTTC. Amino acid sequence: CASSNDRQETQYF.

This clonotype was seen only a few times. This rearrangement joins TRBV9 to TRBJ1-4; weak D call: TRBD1 (6 bases). The V end lost 3 bases, the J end lost 8 bases, and 20 bases lay between the germline ends. This CDR3 spans 16 amino acids. Germline CDR1 is SGDLS and CDR2 is YYNGEE. The CDR3 protein is CASSARPSRQEEKLFF. DNA of the CDR3: TGTGCCAGCAGCGCGCGACCTTCTCGACAGGAAGAAAAACTGTTTTTT.

This chain connects TRBV7-9 to TRBJ2-1; either TRBD1 or TRBD2 may fit D (5 bases each). Germline lookup yields CDR1 SEHNR and CDR2 FQNEAQ (reference sequence). V lost 7 bases and J lost 4, with 17 bases in between. This CDR3 contains 15 residues. The CDR3 DNA follows: TGTGCCAGCACCTCTCTTGAGGGACGGTACAATGAGCAGTTCTTC. Translated, it gives CASTSLEGRYNEQFF.

Many counts were recorded for this clonotype. The CDR3 here is CAAGRASETQYF. DNA of the CDR3: TGTGCCGCCGGGAGGGCCTCAGAGACCCAGTACTTC. The chain uses TRBV28 and TRBJ2-5; TRBD2 matches at 8 bases. The CDR3 covers 12 residues. V gave up 11 bases and J gave up 4 bases; unmatched junction bases: 6. Germline-derived CDR1 and CDR2 are MDHEN and SYDVKM.

This clonotype was recorded at least ten times. This chain uses TRBV20-1 with TRBJ2-7, with D hard to call. Germline V gives CDR1 DFQATT, CDR2 SNEGSKA (reference sequence). This CDR3 contains 15 residues. Trimming cost V 2 bases and J 0 bases, with 14 bases left between them. The CDR3 sequence: CSARQLGTISYEQYF. CDR3 nucleotide sequence: TGCAGTGCTAGACAACTCGGAACTATCTCCTACGAGCAGTACTTC.

This clonotype was picked up many times. The chain uses TRBV5-5 and TRBJ2-1; TRBD2 is a possible D gene (5 bases). This CDR3 has 15 residues. The germline gives CDR1 SGHKS, CDR2 YYEKEE (reference sequence). V lost 2 bases to trimming and J lost 1 base, with 10 bases between them. The chain's CDR3 is CASSFGLPSYNEQFF. The DNA for the CDR3 is TGTGCCAGCAGCTTCGGACTTCCATCCTACAATGAGCAGTTCTTC.

This chain links TRBV6-1 with TRBJ2-7; 12 positions agree with TRBD1. The trim removed 6 bases at V and 4 bases at J, leaving 10 bases unmatched. Germline V lookup: CDR1 MNHNS, CDR2 SASEGT. This CDR3 comprises 16 residues. This CDR3 is CASRKRGQGAGYEQYF. The CDR3 nucleotides read TGTGCCAGCAGGAAGAGGGGACAGGGGGCGGGTTACGAGCAGTACTTC.

This clonotype was counted ten times or more. The chain carries TRBV7-2 and TRBJ2-5; 12 bases fit TRBD2. The J segment lost 2 bases and the V segment lost 5 bases, leaving 6 bases of the junction unmatched. Germline V gene data show CDR1 as SGHTA and CDR2 as FQGNSA. The CDR3 runs to 16 residues. CDR3 nucleotide sequence: TGTGCCAGCAGCCTCTGGACTAGCGGGACGCAAGAGACCCAGTACTTC. Translated: CASSLWTSGTQETQYF.

The rearrangement uses TRBV6-1 and TRBJ1-3; 9 bases are shared with TRBD1. Trimming cost V 5 bases and J 0 bases; bases outside gene matches: 2. Germline V gene data show CDR1 as MNHNS and CDR2 as SASEGT. The CDR3 is 15 residues long. In DNA, the CDR3 is TGTGCCAGCAGTCGGACAGGGGCCTCTGGAAACACCATATATTTT. This sequence encodes CASSRTGASGNTIYF.

This chain links TRBV7-2 with TRBJ2-1; D remains ambiguous. Germline values: CDR1 SGHTA, CDR2 FQGNSA. Trimming cost V 7 bases and J 4 bases, with 8 bases left between them. The CDR3 is made up of 12 amino acids. Written as DNA, the CDR3 is TGTGCCAGCAATGGAGAGTACAATGAGCAGTTCTTC. It specifies CASNGEYNEQFF. Together with reference TRBV7-2 and TRBJ2-1, the CDR3 gives the full variable domain: GAGVSQSPSNKVTEKGKDVELRCDPISGHTALYWYRQSLGQGLEFLIYFQGNSAPDKSGLPSDRFSAERTGGSVSTLTIQRTQQEDSAVYLCASNGEYNEQFFGPGTRLTVL.

This chain uses TRBV20-1 with TRBJ2-4; 9 nucleotides line up with TRBD2. J lost 0 bases, V lost 6 bases, and 9 bases had no gene match. This CDR3 is built from 16 residues. Germline CDR1 and CDR2: DFQATT and SNEGSKA (reference sequence). The CDR3 loop is CSARGTSGLAKNIQYF. The CDR3 DNA reads TGCAGTGCCCGAGGAACTAGCGGGTTAGCCAAAAACATTCAGTACTTC.